This passage covers 16 T cell receptor beta chains from one sample sequenced in a study of blood T cell repertoires in COVID-19. TCRdb's copy holds only in-frame clones and misses some; the assay was immunoSEQ multiplex PCR. The table includes 110,000 or so clones, about 85% detected once. Sequenced input: peripheral blood. These receptors were collected from a man aged 55 to 70 with acute or convalescent COVID-19.

This clone appeared once. The chain is built from TRBV18 and TRBJ2-3, with D uncertain. The CDR3 totals 13 residues. Germline V gives CDR1 KGHSH, CDR2 LQKENI. With 0 bases removed from V and 4 bases from J, the gap between germline ends came to 5 bases. The CDR3 loop reads CASSPPAADTQYF. The CDR3 DNA follows: TGTGCCAGCTCACCACCGGCCGCAGATACGCAGTATTTT. The variable domain in full, with the rest retrieved from reference TRBV18 and TRBJ2-3, is NAGVMQNPRHLVRRRGQEARLRCSPMKGHSHVYWYRQLPEEGLKFMVYLQKENIIDESGMPKERFSAEFPKEGPSILRIQQVVRGDSAAYFCASSPPAADTQYFGPGTRLTVL.

The chain carries TRBV5-7 and TRBJ2-1; TRBD2 agrees at 14 bases. TRBV5-7 is an ORF, with its function uncertain. The ends lost 8 bases at V and 7 bases at J; junction bases unmatched: 5. The CDR3 consists of 14 residues. The CDR3 region has the DNA TGTGCCAGGTGGACTAGCGGGAGGAGGAATGAGCAGTTCTTC. It specifies CARWTSGRRNEQFF.

The genes are TRBV5-1 and TRBJ2-5; D is possibly TRBD1 (6 bases). Trimming pared 1 base from V and 1 base from J, leaving 11 bases between. This CDR3 spans 15 amino acids. Germline CDR1 is SGHRS and CDR2 is YFSETQ. DNA for the CDR3: TGCGCCAGCAGCTTGAACGTAGGGGGCCAAGAGACCCAGTACTTC. Translating it yields CASSLNVGGQETQYF.

CDR3 amino acids: CASSYSGATNEKLFF. CDR3 DNA: TGTGCCAGCAGTTACTCCGGTGCAACTAATGAAAAACTGTTTTTT. V gene TRBV6-5 combines with J gene TRBJ1-4; D unclear. V was trimmed by 0 bases and J by 0 bases, leaving 5 bases between them. The CDR3 covers 15 residues. Per the germline V gene, CDR1 is MNHEY and CDR2 is SVGAGI.

The chain combines TRBV15 with TRBJ2-7; D is uncertain. V was cut by 0 bases and J by 2 bases, with 5 bases left in between. Germline V CDR1 and CDR2: LNHNV, YYDKDF (reference sequence). This CDR3 has 13 amino acids. CDR3 in amino acids: CATSRDIAYEQYF. CDR3 sequence (DNA): TGTGCCACCAGCAGAGATATAGCCTACGAGCAGTACTTC.

This rearrangement joins TRBV5-1 to TRBJ2-5, with TRBD1 as a possible D gene (5 bases). The CDR3 is made up of 13 amino acids. Trimming took off 3 bases at V and 5 bases at J, with 11 bases between the two ends. Germline V CDR1 and CDR2: SGHRS, YFSETQ. CDR3 residues: CASSWGVRETQYF. In DNA, the CDR3 is TGCGCCAGCAGCTGGGGCGTACGGGAGACCCAGTACTTC. Drawing the rest from reference TRBV5-1 and TRBJ2-5, the complete variable domain is KAGVTQTPRYLIKTRGQQVTLSCSPISGHRSVSWYQQTPGQGLQFLFEYFSETQRNKGNFPGRFSGRQFSNSRSEMNVSTLELGDSALYLCASSWGVRETQYFGPGTRLLVL.

The rearrangement links TRBV4-3 to TRBJ2-3, with D perhaps TRBD1 (5 bases). Looked up from germline, CDR1 is LGHNA and CDR2 is YSLEER. The CDR3 has 15 amino acids. V lost 1 base, J lost 1 base, and 9 bases lay in between. CDR3 sequence (DNA): TGCGCCAGCAGCCAAGGGGGCATAGGCACAGATACGCAGTATTTT. It yields the protein CASSQGGIGTDTQYF.

This chain links TRBV14 with TRBJ2-7; D uncertain. The CDR3 has 15 residues. With 0 bases removed from V and 2 bases from J, the gap between germline ends came to 11 bases. The germline gives CDR1 SGHDN, CDR2 FVKESK. In DNA, the CDR3 is TGTGCCAGCAGCCAAGATTTCGACGGAGCCTACGAGCAGTACTTC. Translation: CASSQDFDGAYEQYF. Full variable domain (outside the CDR3, taken from reference TRBV14 and TRBJ2-7): EAGVTQFPSHSVIEKGQTVTLRCDPISGHDNLYWYRRVMGKEIKFLLHFVKESKQDESGMPNNRFLAERTGGTYSTLKVQPAELEDSGVYFCASSQDFDGAYEQYFGPGTRLTVT.

The genes are TRBV19 and TRBJ2-4; TRBD1 matches at 11 bases. CDR1 LNHDA and CDR2 SQIVND come from the germline V gene (reference sequence). With V trimmed by 5 bases and J by 1 base, 4 bases remained unmatched. The CDR3 is made up of 16 amino acids. CDR3 in amino acids: CASSGTGGRAKNIQYF. The DNA of the CDR3 is TGTGCCAGTAGTGGGACAGGGGGGAGGGCCAAAAACATTCAGTACTTC.

This rearrangement joins TRBV19 to TRBJ2-1; D gene ambiguous. Trimming stripped 6 bases from V and 0 bases from J, with 12 bases between. The CDR3 is made up of 15 amino acids. Germline assignment: CDR1 LNHDA and CDR2 SQIVND (reference sequence). The DNA for the CDR3 is TGTGCCAGTAGCGCCCTCGCTAGCTCCTACAATGAGCAGTTCTTC. Translated, it gives CASSALASSYNEQFF.

The chain uses TRBV7-9 and TRBJ2-1, with 11 bases identical to TRBD2. The CDR3 has 16 residues. Germline CDR1 is SEHNR and CDR2 is FQNEAQ (reference sequence). Trimming removed 2 bases from V and 8 bases from J; junction bases left unmatched: 8. CDR3 loop: CASSLNLAGGGDEQFF. The CDR3 DNA is TGTGCCAGCAGCTTAAACCTAGCGGGAGGAGGGGATGAGCAGTTCTTC.

A single count supports this clone. The chain combines TRBV6-4 with TRBJ2-1, with 14 bases aligning to TRBD2. V lost 6 bases to trimming and J lost 4 bases; unmatched junction nucleotides: 8. Germline CDR1 MRHNA, CDR2 SNTAGT. This CDR3 is built from 17 residues. CDR3 loop: CASRDVTSGRGYNEQFF. In DNA, the CDR3 is TGTGCCAGCAGGGACGTGACTAGCGGGAGGGGTTACAATGAGCAGTTCTTC.

The chain links TRBV5-1 to TRBJ1-1; a weak D match, TRBD1 (5 bases). V was shortened by 1 base and J by 2 bases, with 9 bases between the two germline ends. Germline lookup yields CDR1 SGHRS and CDR2 YFSETQ. The CDR3 totals 14 residues. The CDR3 sequence: CASSLSQGNTEAFF. CDR3 coding DNA: TGCGCCAGCAGCTTGTCCCAGGGTAACACTGAAGCTTTCTTT.

This clone was counted a few times. The chain links TRBV18 to TRBJ2-5; 8 bases are a match to TRBD1. The CDR3 loop spans 16 amino acids. The V gene's germline CDR1 is KGHSH and CDR2 LQKENI. Losses at the gene ends were 4 bases for V and 2 bases for J; bases not matched to a gene: 9. The CDR3 sequence: CASSLSIWTGQETQYF. The DNA of the CDR3 is TGTGCCAGCTCACTATCGATATGGACAGGGCAAGAGACCCAGTACTTC.

The genes are TRBV19 and TRBJ1-1, with no clear D. The CDR3 spans 14 residues. Trimming shortened V by 6 bases and J by 0 bases, and 11 bases separated the two germline ends. CDR1 is LNHDA, CDR2 SQIVND, per germline (reference sequence). The CDR3 DNA reads TGTGCCAGTAGCAGAAGCGCAGTGAACACTGAAGCTTTCTTT. This sequence encodes CASSRSAVNTEAFF.

The rearrangement joins TRBV6-4 to TRBJ2-3; 13 positions agree with TRBD2. Trimming cost V 4 bases and J 5 bases; bases outside gene matches: 6. Per germline, CDR1 MRHNA and CDR2 SNTAGT. The CDR3 runs 16 residues. The CDR3 reads CASSVRLAGGKDTQYF. CDR3 DNA: TGTGCCAGCAGTGTTCGACTAGCGGGAGGCAAAGATACGCAGTATTTT.